This T cell receptor beta chain was documented in a study of T cell clonality in common variable immunodeficiency. The CDR3 covers 14 residues. CDR1 and CDR2 (germline): SGHRS, YFSETQ. Unmatched junction bases numbered 4, after V lost 0 bases and J lost 6 bases. Sequencing was performed with immunoSEQ multiplex PCR; in TCRdb, only in-frame clones are kept and a portion is missing. This table holds about 47,000 clones with no singletons; the top ten claim about 5.9%. This clone occurred many times. Sequencing ends 3 residues short of the CDR3 end; the germline J gene provides the rest. Material: peripheral blood mononuclear cells. This receptor was obtained from a person aged 18-70 years in good health. The chain combines TRBV5-1 with TRBJ2-7; TRBD1 aligns across 9 bases. CDR3 sequence reads: CASSLGQGVLEQYF. CDR3 DNA (partial): TGCGCCAGCAGCTTGGGACAGGGGGTTCTCGAG. The complete variable domain, with remaining parts taken from reference TRBV5-1 and TRBJ2-7, reads KAGVTQTPRYLIKTRGQQVTLSCSPISGHRSVSWYQQTPGQGLQFLFEYFSETQRNKGNFPGRFSGRQFSNSRSEMNVSTLELGDSALYLCASSLGQGVLEQYFGPGTRLTVT.